This T cell receptor beta chain was sequenced in a study of identical twins. Whole-study results and caveats: Twins' surplus sharing was weaker for beta out-of-frame sequences. Rather than following the same donors, the conclusions depended on cross-sectional statistical analysis.

At least ten counts were recorded for this clonotype. Its antigen is unidentified. All donors were healthy, and all were Caucasian. Using its own MiXCR run on the 5' RACE reads, TCRdb lists one record per CDR3 protein. Here the sample spans hundreds of thousands of distinct CDR3 sequences, just under 9.5% being singletons. This same sample was also part of a study on yellow fever vaccine responses in identical twins. That source adds: Twins' vaccine T cell responses were reported to seem partly convergent and partly personalized.

Sequences were obtained from CD8+ T cells sorted from blood. This receptor was identified in a woman between 18 and 29 years old in good health.

CDR3 nucleotide sequence: TGCAGCGTCTTGGTTAAGCGAACCGGGGAGCTGTTTTTT. Translating gives CSVLVKRTGELFF. V gene TRBV29-1 combines with J gene TRBJ2-2; D remains ambiguous. V lost 6 bases, J lost 5 bases, and 13 bases lay in between. The CDR3 consists of 13 residues. In germline, CDR1 is SQVTM, CDR2 ANQGSEA.